This T cell receptor beta chain originates from a study of T cell changes during pregnancy in multiple sclerosis. Germline CDR1 is SGHNT and CDR2 is YENEEA. Trimming cost V 4 bases and J 5 bases; bases outside gene matches: 8. The CDR3 is made up of 15 amino acids. This clone appeared a single time. Using immunoSEQ multiplex PCR, the repertoire was profiled, and TCRdb retains in-frame clones only, with some absent. Here the sample spans under 65,000 clones, around 90% being singletons. The V gene is TRBV11-3, the J gene TRBJ1-1; TRBD1 matches 9 bases. The sequence was collected from a female donor with multiple sclerosis, enrolled in a pregnancy study. The sequencing used peripheral blood, collected in the second trimester of pregnancy. Here the CDR3 reads CASSSTGTGRTEAFF. CDR3 DNA sequence: TGTGCCAGCAGCTCGACCGGGACAGGGAGGACTGAAGCTTTCTTT.